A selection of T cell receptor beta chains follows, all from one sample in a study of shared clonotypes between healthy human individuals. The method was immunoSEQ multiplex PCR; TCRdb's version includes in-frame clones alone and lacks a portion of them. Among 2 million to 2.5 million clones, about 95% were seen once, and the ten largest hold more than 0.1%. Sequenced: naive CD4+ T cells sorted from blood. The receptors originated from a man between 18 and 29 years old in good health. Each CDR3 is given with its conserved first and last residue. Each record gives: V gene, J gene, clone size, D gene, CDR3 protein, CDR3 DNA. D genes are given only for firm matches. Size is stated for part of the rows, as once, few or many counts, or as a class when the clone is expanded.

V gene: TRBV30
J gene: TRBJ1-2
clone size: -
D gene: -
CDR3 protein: CAWSQRRQANYGYTF
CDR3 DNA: TGTGCCTGGAGTCAGAGACGGCAAGCTAACTATGGCTACACCTTC

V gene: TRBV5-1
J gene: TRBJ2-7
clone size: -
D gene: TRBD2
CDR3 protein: CASSLASGADEQYF
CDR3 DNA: TGCGCCAGCAGCTTGGCTAGCGGGGCCGACGAGCAGTACTTC

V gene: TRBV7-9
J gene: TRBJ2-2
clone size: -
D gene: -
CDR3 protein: CASSPHRDEPGELFF
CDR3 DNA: TGTGCCAGCAGCCCCCACCGGGACGAGCCCGGGGAGCTGTTTTTT

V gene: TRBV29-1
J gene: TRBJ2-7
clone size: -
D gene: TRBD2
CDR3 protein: CSVGASGGLYEQYF
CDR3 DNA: TGCAGCGTTGGGGCTAGCGGGGGCCTCTACGAGCAGTACTTC

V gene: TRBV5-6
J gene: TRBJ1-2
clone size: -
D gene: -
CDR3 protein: CASSVTGRNGYTF
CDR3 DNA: TGTGCCAGCAGCGTTACAGGGAGAAATGGCTACACCTTC

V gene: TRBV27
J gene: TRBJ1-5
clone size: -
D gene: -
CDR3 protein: CASSPHSNQPQHF
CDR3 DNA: TGTGCCAGCAGTCCCCACAGCAATCAGCCCCAGCATTTT

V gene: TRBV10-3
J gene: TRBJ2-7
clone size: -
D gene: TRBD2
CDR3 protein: CAISESTGLAGTEQYF
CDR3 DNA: TGTGCCATCAGTGAGTCGACCGGACTAGCGGGCACCGAGCAGTACTTC

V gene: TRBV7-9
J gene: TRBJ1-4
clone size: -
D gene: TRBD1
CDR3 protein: CASRMTGTDEKLFF
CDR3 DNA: TGTGCCAGCAGAATGACAGGGACCGATGAAAAACTGTTTTTT

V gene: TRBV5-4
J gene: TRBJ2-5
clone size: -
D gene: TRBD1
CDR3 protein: CASSFGGRGLLQETQYF
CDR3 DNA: TGTGCCAGCAGCTTCGGGGGCAGGGGGCTTTTACAAGAGACCCAGTACTTC

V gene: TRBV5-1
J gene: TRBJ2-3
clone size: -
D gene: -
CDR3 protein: CASSLGAGRPTDTQYF
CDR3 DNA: TGCGCCAGCAGCTTGGGGGCGGGACGGCCCACAGATACGCAGTATTTT

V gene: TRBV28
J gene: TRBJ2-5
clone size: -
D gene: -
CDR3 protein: CASSLFAQETQYF
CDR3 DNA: TGTGCCAGCAGTTTATTTGCTCAAGAGACCCAGTACTTC

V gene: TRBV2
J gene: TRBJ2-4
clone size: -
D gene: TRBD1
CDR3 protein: CASSPPGTGALDIQYF
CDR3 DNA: TGTGCCAGCAGTCCCCCAGGGACAGGGGCATTGGACATTCAGTACTTC

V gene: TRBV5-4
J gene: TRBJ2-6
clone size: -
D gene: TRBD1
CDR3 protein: CASSLTYPGQSYSGANVLTF
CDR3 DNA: TGTGCCAGCAGCTTAACTTATCCGGGACAGAGTTACTCTGGGGCCAACGTCCTGACTTTC

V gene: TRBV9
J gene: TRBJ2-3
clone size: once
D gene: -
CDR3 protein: CASSIGSGDTQYF
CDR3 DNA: TGTGCCAGCAGCATTGGGAGCGGTGATACGCAGTATTTT